The clone carrying this T cell receptor (beta chain) was seen only a few times. Primed by a sample-barcoded 5' primer and a J-beta primer mix, a second PCR proceeded for about 7 to 12 cycles. TCRdb processed the 5' RACE reads anew with MiXCR; each CDR3 protein has one entry. The sample carries just under 550,000 distinct CDR3 sequences, 20% to 30% recorded once. Losses at the gene ends were 4 bases for V and 5 bases for J; bases not matched to a gene: 6. The length of the CDR3 is 14 residues. Germline-derived CDR1 and CDR2 are MNHNS and SASEGT. This entry comes from a study of blood T cells in healthy people across ages. These same records also appear under a second study, on T cells of mothers and their children. This second report adds: It was found that thymic selection shapes TCR recombination output similarly in related and unrelated pairs.

This chain connects TRBV6-1 to TRBJ2-5; TRBD2 matches at 8 bases. The sample was blood. The TCR was taken from a boy younger than 18 in good health. The CDR3 protein is CASSALSGGETQYF. In DNA, the CDR3 is TGTGCCAGCAGTGCCCTATCGGGGGGGGAGACCCAGTACTTC.